The 8 T cell receptor beta chains presented below share a single source sample, sequenced in a study of cytomegalovirus exposure and HLA in healthy donors. The PCR employed 60 Vbeta primers together with 13 Jbeta primers. TCRdb keeps only in-frame clones here, not all; method: immunoSEQ multiplex PCR. Among about 160,000 clones listed, 84% were seen once. Sequencing input: PBMCs. These receptor sequences come from a man aged 50 to 60 in good health and CMV-seropositive.

The chain carries TRBV6-5 and TRBJ2-1, with 8 bases matching TRBD2. The CDR3 length is 14 residues. The germline V gene encodes CDR1 MNHEY and CDR2 SVGAGI. The junction had 7 bases not matched to a gene; V was cut back by 10 bases and J by 2 bases. The CDR3 DNA reads TGTGCCACCACCTCGGGAGGGACCTACAATGAGCAGTTCTTC. Translation: CATTSGGTYNEQFF.

The V call is TRBV15, the J call TRBJ2-7; 9 bases match TRBD2. V gave up 3 bases and J gave up 0 bases; unmatched junction bases: 6. Germline loops: CDR1 LNHNV, CDR2 YYDKDF (reference sequence). This CDR3 contains 16 residues. CDR3 region: CATSRGLARTSYEQYV. The CDR3 DNA follows: TGTGCCACCAGCAGGGGACTAGCCCGCACCTCCTACGAGCAGTACGTC.

This chain connects TRBV6-5 to TRBJ2-7; tentatively, D is TRBD2 (6 bases). Germline CDR1 reads MNHEY; CDR2 reads SVGAGI. CDR3 length: 16 amino acids. Trimming removed 0 bases at V and 3 bases at J, with 15 bases between. The CDR3 nucleotides are TGTGCCAGCAGTTACTCATCGCAGGCGGGGCTCTACGAGCAGTACTTC. It is translated as CASSYSSQAGLYEQYF.

The chain uses TRBV15 and TRBJ2-2; 11 bases map to TRBD1. V shed 1 base, J shed 6 bases, and the junction held 4 bases outside the gene matches. The CDR3 runs to 16 residues. Germline V lookup: CDR1 LNHNV, CDR2 YYDKDF (reference sequence). The CDR3: CATSRGGQGAAGELFF. In DNA form, the CDR3 reads TGTGCCACCAGCAGAGGTGGACAGGGGGCAGCCGGGGAGCTGTTTTTT. The variable domain in full, completed from reference TRBV15 and TRBJ2-2, reads DAMVIQNPRYQVTQFGKPVTLSCSQTLNHNVMYWYQQKSSQAPKLLFHYYDKDFNNEADTPDNFQSRRPNTSFCFLDIRSPGLGDTAMYLCATSRGGQGAAGELFFGEGSRLTVL.

This chain joins TRBV27 and TRBJ2-3; 8 nucleotides align to TRBD2. The CDR3 is 14 residues long. V was pared by 4 bases and J by 5 bases, with 5 bases of the junction left unmatched. CDR1 is MNHEY and CDR2 is SMNVEV in the germline V gene (reference sequence). As DNA, the CDR3 is TGTGCCAGCAGTTACGGGGGGGGACGAGATACGCAGTATTTT. Encoded protein: CASSYGGGRDTQYF.

The gene calls are TRBV19 and TRBJ2-4; possibly TRBD2 for D (6 bases). Germline V gene data show CDR1 as LNHDA and CDR2 as SQIVND (reference sequence). V was cut by 5 bases and J by 3 bases, with 8 bases left in between. CDR3 length equals 13 residues. This chain's CDR3 is CASSHGGKNIQYF. The CDR3 DNA is TGTGCCAGTAGTCACGGGGGCAAAAACATTCAGTACTTC.

The chain recombines TRBV4-2 with TRBJ1-5; D not certain. Trimming took 5 bases from V and 1 from J, leaving 9 bases between them. Germline CDR1 LGHNA, CDR2 YNFKEQ. This CDR3 has 14 amino acids. This chain's CDR3 is CASSREASNQPQHF. CDR3 DNA: TGTGCCAGCAGCAGGGAGGCGAGCAATCAGCCCCAGCATTTT.

V usage is TRBV7-3 and J usage is TRBJ2-1; 9 bases are shared with TRBD2. V shed 4 bases, J shed 8 bases, and the junction held 6 bases outside the gene matches. CDR3 size: 14 residues. Germline loops: CDR1 SGHTA, CDR2 FQGTGA. CDR3 amino acids: CASSSGTSIDEQFF. CDR3 bases: TGTGCCAGCAGCTCCGGGACTAGCATCGATGAGCAGTTCTTC.